The T cell receptor (beta chain) described here comes from a study of blood T cell repertoires in COVID-19. On the study more broadly: Material from acute and convalescent COVID-19 was sourced from the United States, Italy and Spain. PBMCs, B-cell-depleted T cells, or T cells provided the cDNA or gDNA that made up the material.

Original processing notes: Amplification of reference gene primers was used by the study to estimate nucleated cell counts. The protocol was immunoSEQ multiplex PCR, while the TCRdb copy is restricted to in-frame clones and leaves out a portion. V, J and clone size are taken as reported in that table, and D and trimming were inferred from the DNA itself. The data show a few hundred thousand clones, about 82% seen once. Germline V gives CDR1 SNHLY, CDR2 FYNNEI. V shed 5 bases and J shed 3 bases, with 14 bases lying between them. The CDR3 totals 14 residues. This clonotype originated in a human donor in a cohort sampled during active COVID-19. The chain links TRBV2 to TRBJ2-7; D may be TRBD1 (5 bases). The sample taken for sequencing was peripheral blood. The CDR3 region has the DNA TGTGCCAGCAGTCCTCCCGACAGAATCTACGAGCAGTACTTC. Its translation is CASSPPDRIYEQYF.